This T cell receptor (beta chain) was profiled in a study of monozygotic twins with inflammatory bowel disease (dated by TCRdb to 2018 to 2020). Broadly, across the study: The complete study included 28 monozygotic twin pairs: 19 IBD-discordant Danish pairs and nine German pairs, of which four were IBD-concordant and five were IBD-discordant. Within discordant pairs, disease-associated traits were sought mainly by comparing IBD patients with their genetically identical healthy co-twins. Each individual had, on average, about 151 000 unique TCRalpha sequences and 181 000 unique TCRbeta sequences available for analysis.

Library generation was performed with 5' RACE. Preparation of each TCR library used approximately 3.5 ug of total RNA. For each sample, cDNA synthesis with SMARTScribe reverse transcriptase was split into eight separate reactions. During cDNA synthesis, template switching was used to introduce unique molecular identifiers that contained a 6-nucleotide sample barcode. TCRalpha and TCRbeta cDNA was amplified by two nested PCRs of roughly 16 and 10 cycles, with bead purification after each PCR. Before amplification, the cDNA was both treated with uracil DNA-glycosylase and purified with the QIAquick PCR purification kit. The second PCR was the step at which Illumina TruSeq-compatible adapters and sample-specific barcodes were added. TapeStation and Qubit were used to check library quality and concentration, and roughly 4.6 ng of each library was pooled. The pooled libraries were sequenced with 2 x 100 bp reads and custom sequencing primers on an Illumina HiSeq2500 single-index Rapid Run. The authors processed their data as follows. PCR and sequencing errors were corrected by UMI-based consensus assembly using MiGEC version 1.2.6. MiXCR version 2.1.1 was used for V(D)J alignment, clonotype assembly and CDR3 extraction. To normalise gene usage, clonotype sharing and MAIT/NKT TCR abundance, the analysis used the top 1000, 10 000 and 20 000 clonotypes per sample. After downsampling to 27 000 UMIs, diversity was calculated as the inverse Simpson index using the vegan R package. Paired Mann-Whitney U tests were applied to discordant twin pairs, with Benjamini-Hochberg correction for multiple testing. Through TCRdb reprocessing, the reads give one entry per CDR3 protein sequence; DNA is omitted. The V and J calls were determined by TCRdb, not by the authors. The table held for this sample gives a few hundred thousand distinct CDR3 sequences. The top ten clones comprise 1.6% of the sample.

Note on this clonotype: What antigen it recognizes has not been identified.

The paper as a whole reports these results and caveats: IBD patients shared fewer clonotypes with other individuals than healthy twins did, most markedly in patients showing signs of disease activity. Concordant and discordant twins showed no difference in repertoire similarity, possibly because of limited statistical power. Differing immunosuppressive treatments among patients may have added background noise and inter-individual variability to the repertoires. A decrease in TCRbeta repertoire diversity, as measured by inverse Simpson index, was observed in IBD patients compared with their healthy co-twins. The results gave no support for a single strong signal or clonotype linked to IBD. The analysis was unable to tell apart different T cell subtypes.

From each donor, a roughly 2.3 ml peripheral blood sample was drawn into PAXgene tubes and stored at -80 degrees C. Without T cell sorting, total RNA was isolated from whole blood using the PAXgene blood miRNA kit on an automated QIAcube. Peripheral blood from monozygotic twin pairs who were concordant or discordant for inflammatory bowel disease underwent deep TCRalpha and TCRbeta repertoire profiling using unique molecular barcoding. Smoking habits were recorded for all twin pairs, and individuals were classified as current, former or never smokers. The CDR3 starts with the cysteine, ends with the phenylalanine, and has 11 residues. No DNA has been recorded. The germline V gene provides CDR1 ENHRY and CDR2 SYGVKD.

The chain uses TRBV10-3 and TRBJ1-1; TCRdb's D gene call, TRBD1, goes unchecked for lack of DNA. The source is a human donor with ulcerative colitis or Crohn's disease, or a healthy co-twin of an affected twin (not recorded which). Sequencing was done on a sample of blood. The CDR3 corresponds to CASARENEAFF.